The sequence of this T cell receptor (beta chain) was determined in a study of T cell responses to AZD1222 COVID-19 vaccine. Study-wide results and limits: Seropositive status at baseline applied to only 5 to 7 AZD1222 recipients.

TCRdb's copy holds only in-frame clones and misses some; the assay was immunoSEQ multiplex PCR. The table has 150,000 to 200,000 clones, around 90% seen once; the top ten hold less than 3%. CDR1 is SGHNT and CDR2 is YENEEA in the germline V gene. The CDR3 spans 14 residues. V lost 5 bases to trimming and J lost 3 bases; unmatched junction nucleotides: 4. Concerning this clone itself: The antigen remains undetermined.

Sequencing was performed on peripheral blood, taken on day 0 of AZD1222 vaccination. The chain joins TRBV11-3 to TRBJ2-7; 10 nucleotides match TRBD1. The TCR originated in an adult in good health. The CDR3 DNA sequence: TGTGCCAGCAGCGTGGGACAGGGGAACTACGAGCAGTACTTC. Protein product: CASSVGQGNYEQYF.